One T cell receptor beta chain is described in this entry. Its target is unknown. The CDR3 totals 15 residues. Trimming left V 0 bases short and J 3 bases short, with 10 bases between. Germline lookup yields CDR1 SGDLS and CDR2 YYNGEE. This entry comes from a study of cytotoxic CD8 clonotypes in ibrutinib-treated CLL. Study background: The patients comprised 10 to 12 relapsed/refractory and about 15 treatment-naive cases, some 18 IGHV unmutated. Outcomes included around 24 partial and 2 complete responses; after median roughly 65 months, around 15 stayed remitted and roughly twelve progressed.

General study points: Clonality increased at ibrutinib response, then returned toward baseline at progression. Patients showed higher baseline clonality than age-matched healthy donors, and it tracked circulating CD8+ T-cell counts.

Only in-frame clones appear in the TCRdb table, and some are missing; sequencing was by immunoSEQ multiplex PCR. Of about 68,000 clones in the sample, roughly 72% were seen once. The sequence was obtained from a human donor with chronic lymphocytic leukemia. V usage is TRBV9 and J usage is TRBJ1-3, with no clear D. This sample comprised PBMCs, obtained after 12 months of ibrutinib treatment. The CDR3 is CASSVATTVGNTIYF. The CDR3 DNA follows: TGTGCCAGCAGCGTAGCTACAACCGTTGGAAACACCATATATTTT.